This T cell receptor beta chain was documented in a study of beta chain features in type 1 diabetes. With 3 bases clipped from V and 4 bases from J, the junction kept 5 bases outside the gene matches. Germline-derived CDR1 and CDR2 are SGHRS and YFSETQ. The CDR3 extends over 14 amino acids. Expressed TCRB transcripts got sequenced, as all isolated RNA was reverse transcribed. Sequenced by immunoSEQ multiplex PCR; TCRdb stores in-frame clones only, minus some. This table holds approximately 43,000 clones, about 68% found once. Remarks on this clone: Its antigen is unidentified.

Sorted cells reached over 98% purity in every population. Findings of the study overall: Patients with type 1 diabetes showed fewer VDJ junction insertions and more deletions. For Type 1 diabetes patients, all four CD4+ subsets carried TCRB CDR3s that were moderately but significantly shorter. A potential PCR bias toward shorter templates would be equal in patient and control samples. It was not settled here whether HLA type affects TCRB rearrangement.

This receptor was identified in a man between 25 and 39 years old with type 1 diabetes. Some clones in this sample may be carry-over from other donors' samples. The chain recombines TRBV5-1 with TRBJ2-5, with TRBD1 matching 8 bases. The sequencing sample was made of Tregs from blood. The CDR3 nucleotides are TGCGCCAGCAGCTCTGGACAGGGCGTAGAGACCCAGTACTTC. Amino acids: CASSSGQGVETQYF.